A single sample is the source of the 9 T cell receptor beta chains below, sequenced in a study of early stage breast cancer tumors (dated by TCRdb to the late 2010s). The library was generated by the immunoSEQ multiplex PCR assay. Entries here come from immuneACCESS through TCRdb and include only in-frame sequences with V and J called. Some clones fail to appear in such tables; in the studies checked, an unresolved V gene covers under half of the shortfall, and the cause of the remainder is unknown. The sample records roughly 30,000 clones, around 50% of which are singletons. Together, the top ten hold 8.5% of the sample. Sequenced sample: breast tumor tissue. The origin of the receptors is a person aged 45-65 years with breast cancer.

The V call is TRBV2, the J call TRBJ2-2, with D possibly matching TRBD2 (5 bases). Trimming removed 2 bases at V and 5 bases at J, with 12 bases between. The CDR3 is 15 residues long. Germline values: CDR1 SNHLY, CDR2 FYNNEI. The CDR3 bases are TGTGCCAGCAGTGAAACCCGATCGGGGACCGGGGAGCTGTTTTTT. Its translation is CASSETRSGTGELFF.

CDR3 in DNA: TGTGCCAGCAGCTTGGGGGGCGCCGGGGAGCTGTTTTTT. Amino acids: CASSLGGAGELFF. The chain couples TRBV5-4 to TRBJ2-2; weak D call: TRBD1 (5 bases). The length of the CDR3 is 13 residues. Germline V gene lookup returns CDR1 SGHNT and CDR2 YYREEE (reference sequence). V gave up 0 bases and J gave up 6 bases, with 6 bases separating them.

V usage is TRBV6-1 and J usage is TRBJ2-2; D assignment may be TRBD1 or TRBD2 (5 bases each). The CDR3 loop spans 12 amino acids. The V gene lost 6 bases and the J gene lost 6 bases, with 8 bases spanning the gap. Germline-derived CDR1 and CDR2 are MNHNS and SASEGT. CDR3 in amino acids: CASSLGAGELFF. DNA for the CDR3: TGTGCCAGCAGCCTGGGGGCCGGGGAGCTGTTTTTT.

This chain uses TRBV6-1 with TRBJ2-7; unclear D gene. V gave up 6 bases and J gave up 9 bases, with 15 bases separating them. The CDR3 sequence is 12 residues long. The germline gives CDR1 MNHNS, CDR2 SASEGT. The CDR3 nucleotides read TGTGCCAGCAGCCTCGCTATAGGCGGGCAGTACTTC. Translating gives CASSLAIGGQYF.

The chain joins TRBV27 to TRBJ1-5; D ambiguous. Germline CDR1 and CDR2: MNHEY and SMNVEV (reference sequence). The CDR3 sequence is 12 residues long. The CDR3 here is CAGAGSDQPQHF. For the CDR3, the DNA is TGTGCGGGCGCGGGCTCGGATCAGCCCCAGCATTTT.

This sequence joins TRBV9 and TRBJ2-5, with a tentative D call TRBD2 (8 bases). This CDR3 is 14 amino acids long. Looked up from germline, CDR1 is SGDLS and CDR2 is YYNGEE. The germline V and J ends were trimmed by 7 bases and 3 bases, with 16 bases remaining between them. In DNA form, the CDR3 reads TGTGCCAGCGGCACGGGAGGGACAGAAGAGACCCAGTACTTC. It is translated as CASGTGGTEETQYF.

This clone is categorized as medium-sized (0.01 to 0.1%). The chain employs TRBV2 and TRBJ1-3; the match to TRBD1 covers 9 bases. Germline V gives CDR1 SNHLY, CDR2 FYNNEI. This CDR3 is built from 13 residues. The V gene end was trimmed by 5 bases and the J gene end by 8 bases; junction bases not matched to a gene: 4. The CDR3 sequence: CASSSRQGDTIYF. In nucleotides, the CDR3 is TGTGCCAGCAGTAGCCGACAGGGGGACACCATATATTTT.

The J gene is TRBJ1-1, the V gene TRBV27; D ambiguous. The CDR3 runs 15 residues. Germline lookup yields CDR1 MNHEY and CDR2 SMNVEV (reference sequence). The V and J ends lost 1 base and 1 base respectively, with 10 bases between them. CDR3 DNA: TGTGCCAGCAGTTTATTCGCAGCGACGAACACTGAAGCTTTCTTT. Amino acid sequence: CASSLFAATNTEAFF.

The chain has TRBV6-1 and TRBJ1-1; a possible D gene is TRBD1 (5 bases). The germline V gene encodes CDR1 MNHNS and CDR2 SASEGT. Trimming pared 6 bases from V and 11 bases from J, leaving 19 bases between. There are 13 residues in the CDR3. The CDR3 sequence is CASRQRLGEHAFF. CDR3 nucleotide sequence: TGTGCCAGCAGACAGCGGTTGGGGGAGCATGCTTTCTTT.